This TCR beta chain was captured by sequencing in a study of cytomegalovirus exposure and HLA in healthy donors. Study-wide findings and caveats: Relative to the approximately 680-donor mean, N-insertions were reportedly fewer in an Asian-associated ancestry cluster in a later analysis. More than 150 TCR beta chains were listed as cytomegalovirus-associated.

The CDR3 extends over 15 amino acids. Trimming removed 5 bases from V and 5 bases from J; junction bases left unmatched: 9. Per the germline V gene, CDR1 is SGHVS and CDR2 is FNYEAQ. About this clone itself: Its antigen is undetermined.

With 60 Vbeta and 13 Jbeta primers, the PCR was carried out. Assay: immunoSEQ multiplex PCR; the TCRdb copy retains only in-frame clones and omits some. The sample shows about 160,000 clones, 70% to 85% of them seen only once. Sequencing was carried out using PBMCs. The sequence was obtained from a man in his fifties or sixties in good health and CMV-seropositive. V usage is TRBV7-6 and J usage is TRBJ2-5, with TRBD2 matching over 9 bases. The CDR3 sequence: CASSPFGGRVETQYF. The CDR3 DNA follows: TGTGCCAGCAGCCCCTTCGGCGGGAGGGTGGAGACCCAGTACTTC.